This T cell receptor beta chain was sequenced during a study of blood T cell repertoires in COVID-19. About the research overall: Whether acute or convalescent, the COVID-19 samples came from the United States, Italy and Spain. T cells, B-cell-depleted T cells, or PBMCs supplied cDNA or gDNA.

Sequencing used immunoSEQ multiplex PCR; TCRdb keeps in-frame clones, though not all of them. Found here are around 150,000 clones, 87% of them singletons; the top ten hold about 9.3%. The CDR3 covers 18 residues. Germline CDR1 KGHDR, CDR2 SFDVKD. V gave up 9 bases and J gave up 5 bases, with 30 bases separating them. The chain employs TRBV24-1 and TRBJ2-5, with D perhaps TRBD2 (7 bases). The TCR sequence derives from a woman aged 70 to 79 with COVID-19, enrolled during active disease. Material: peripheral blood. The CDR3, as DNA: TGTGCCACCGCCCCGAGGGGGGGAGGAGTGGTGGGCTCGGAGACCCAGTACTTC. The encoded protein is CATAPRGGGVVGSETQYF.